These T cell receptor beta chains were read from a single sample in a study of cytomegalovirus exposure and HLA in healthy donors. Here immunoSEQ multiplex PCR was the method, and the copy in TCRdb shows in-frame clones only, minus some. The table has 150,000 to 200,000 clones, over 70% seen once. Sequenced sample: PBMCs. The receptors were gathered from a woman in her thirties or forties in good health and CMV-seropositive. The CDR3 runs from the conserved cysteine through the conserved F or W. A D gene is named only where the DNA matches it firmly. A clone size is listed for some rows: how often the clone was seen (once, few, many), or a class if it is expanded.

CDR3nt: TGCAGCGTTGCAACTATGACAGACGAGCAGTACTTC
CDR3aa: CSVATMTDEQYF
j_gene: TRBJ2-7
abundance: -
d_gene: -
v_gene: TRBV29-1

CDR3nt: TGTGCCAGCAGTTTACAGGGGAACTATGGCTACACCTTC
CDR3aa: CASSLQGNYGYTF
j_gene: TRBJ1-2
abundance: -
d_gene: -
v_gene: TRBV28

CDR3nt: TGTGCCAGTAGTTACCGAAGGACAGACTCTGGAAACACCATATATTTT
CDR3aa: CASSYRRTDSGNTIYF
j_gene: TRBJ1-3
abundance: -
d_gene: -
v_gene: TRBV19

CDR3nt: TGTGCCAGCAGGAGGGAGCAGCCCCAGCATTTT
CDR3aa: CASRREQPQHF
j_gene: TRBJ1-5
abundance: few
d_gene: -
v_gene: TRBV6-6

CDR3nt: TGTGCCAGCAGTTCCCGGGGGGGTATCAGAGAGACCCAGTACTTC
CDR3aa: CASSSRGGIRETQYF
j_gene: TRBJ2-5
abundance: -
d_gene: TRBD2
v_gene: TRBV7-9

CDR3nt: TGTGCCAGCAGTCCCCTTCGGACAGGGACGTTTGAGTGGAAACTGTTTTTT
CDR3aa: CASSPLRTGTFEWKLFF
j_gene: TRBJ1-4
abundance: -
d_gene: TRBD1
v_gene: TRBV28

CDR3nt: TGTGCCAGCAGCAACGGACTAGCGGGGGGCGGGCAAGAGACCCAGTACTTC
CDR3aa: CASSNGLAGGGQETQYF
j_gene: TRBJ2-5
abundance: -
d_gene: TRBD2
v_gene: TRBV11-2

CDR3nt: TGTGCCTGGGGCCTCAATGGCCCCTACGAGCAGTACTTC
CDR3aa: CAWGLNGPYEQYF
j_gene: TRBJ2-7
abundance: -
d_gene: -
v_gene: TRBV30

CDR3nt: TGTGCCAGCAGGGGGTCGGGGGGTGGCACAGATACGCAGTATTTT
CDR3aa: CASRGSGGGTDTQYF
j_gene: TRBJ2-3
abundance: -
d_gene: TRBD2
v_gene: TRBV6-5

CDR3nt: TGCAGCGGGACAATCTCTGGAAACACCATATATTTT
CDR3aa: CSGTISGNTIYF
j_gene: TRBJ1-3
abundance: -
d_gene: -
v_gene: TRBV29-1

CDR3nt: TGTGCCAGCAGTCCGCGACAGTCTAATTCACCCCTCCACTTT
CDR3aa: CASSPRQSNSPLHF
j_gene: TRBJ1-6
abundance: -
d_gene: -
v_gene: TRBV27

CDR3nt: TGTGCCAGCAGCGTAGCCCTCCGGGGGGTCGAAAACACCATATATTTT
CDR3aa: CASSVALRGVENTIYF
j_gene: TRBJ1-3
abundance: -
d_gene: -
v_gene: TRBV9

CDR3nt: TGTGCCAGCAGTGACAGGGGTCCAGAGACCCAGTACTTC
CDR3aa: CASSDRGPETQYF
j_gene: TRBJ2-5
abundance: -
d_gene: -
v_gene: TRBV6-1

CDR3nt: TGTGCCAGCAGTTTCCAGGCAATCTATGGCTACACCTTC
CDR3aa: CASSFQAIYGYTF
j_gene: TRBJ1-2
abundance: -
d_gene: -
v_gene: TRBV28

CDR3nt: TGTGCCAGCAGAACTAGCCCCACCGGGGAGCTGTTTTTT
CDR3aa: CASRTSPTGELFF
j_gene: TRBJ2-2
abundance: -
d_gene: -
v_gene: TRBV27

CDR3nt: TGCGCCAGTACAAACTCTAGGGGGGGTTACAATGAGCAGTTCTTC
CDR3aa: CASTNSRGGYNEQFF
j_gene: TRBJ2-1
abundance: -
d_gene: -
v_gene: TRBV5-1